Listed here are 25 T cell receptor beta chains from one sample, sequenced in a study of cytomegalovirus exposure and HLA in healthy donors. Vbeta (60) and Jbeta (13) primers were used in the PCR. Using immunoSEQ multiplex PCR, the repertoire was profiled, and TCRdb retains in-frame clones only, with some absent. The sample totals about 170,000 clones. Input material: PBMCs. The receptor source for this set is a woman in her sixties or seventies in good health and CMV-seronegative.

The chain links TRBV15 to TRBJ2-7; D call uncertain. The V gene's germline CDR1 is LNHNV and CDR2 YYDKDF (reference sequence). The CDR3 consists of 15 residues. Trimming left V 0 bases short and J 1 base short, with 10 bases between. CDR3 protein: CATSRDRVSSYEQYF. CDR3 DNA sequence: TGTGCCACCAGCAGAGATCGGGTCAGTTCCTACGAGCAGTACTTC. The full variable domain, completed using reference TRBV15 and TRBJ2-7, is DAMVIQNPRYQVTQFGKPVTLSCSQTLNHNVMYWYQQKSSQAPKLLFHYYDKDFNNEADTPDNFQSRRPNTSFCFLDIRSPGLGDTAMYLCATSRDRVSSYEQYFGPGTRLTVT.

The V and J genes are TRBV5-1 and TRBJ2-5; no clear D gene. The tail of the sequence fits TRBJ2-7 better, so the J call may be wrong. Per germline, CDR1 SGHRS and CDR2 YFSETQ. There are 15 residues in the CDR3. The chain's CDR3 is CASSLAVPSGYEQYF. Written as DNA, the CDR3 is TGCGCCAGCAGCTTGGCGGTCCCCTCGGGTTACGAGCAGTACTTC.

The CDR3 DNA is TGCAGCGTTGGCCCTTTGAGTCTCAAGCAAGGCCGGGGGACTGAAGCTTTCTTT. It is translated as CSVGPLSLKQGRGTEAFF. The genes are TRBV29-1 and TRBJ1-1, with D tentatively TRBD1 (5 bases). The V and J ends lost 4 bases and 5 bases respectively, with 29 bases between them. Germline loops: CDR1 SQVTM, CDR2 ANQGSEA. The CDR3 runs to 18 residues.

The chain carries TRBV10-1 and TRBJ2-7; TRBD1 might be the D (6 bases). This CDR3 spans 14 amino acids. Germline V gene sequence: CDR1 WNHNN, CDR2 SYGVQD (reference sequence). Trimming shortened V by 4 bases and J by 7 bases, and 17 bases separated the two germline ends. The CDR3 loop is CASSVSTGFGEQYF. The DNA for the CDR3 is TGCGCCAGCAGTGTAAGTACAGGGTTTGGAGAGCAGTACTTC.

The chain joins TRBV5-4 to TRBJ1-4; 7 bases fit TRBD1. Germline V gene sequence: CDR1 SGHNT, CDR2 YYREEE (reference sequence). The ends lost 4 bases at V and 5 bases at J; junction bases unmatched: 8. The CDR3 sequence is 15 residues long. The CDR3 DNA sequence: TGTGCCAGCAGCCCCGAAGGGGGCGGAAATGAAAAACTGTTTTTT. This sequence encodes CASSPEGGGNEKLFF.

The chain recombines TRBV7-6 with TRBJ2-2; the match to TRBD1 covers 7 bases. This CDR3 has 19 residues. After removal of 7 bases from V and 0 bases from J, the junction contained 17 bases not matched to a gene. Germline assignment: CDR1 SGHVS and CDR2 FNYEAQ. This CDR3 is CASTLSLRDSYANTGELFF. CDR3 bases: TGTGCCAGCACCCTGAGCCTCCGGGACAGCTACGCGAACACCGGGGAGCTGTTTTTT. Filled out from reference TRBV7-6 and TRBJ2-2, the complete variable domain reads GAGVSQSPRYKVTKRGQDVALRCDPISGHVSLYWYRQALGQGPEFLTYFNYEAQQDKSGLPNDRFSAERPEGSISTLTIQRTEQRDSAMYRCASTLSLRDSYANTGELFFGEGSRLTVL.

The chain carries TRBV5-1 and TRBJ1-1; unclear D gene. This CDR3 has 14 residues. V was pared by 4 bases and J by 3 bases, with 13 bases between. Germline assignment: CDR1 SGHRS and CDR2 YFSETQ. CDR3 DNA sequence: TGCGCCAGCAGCCCCCTGAGCGTAGACACTGAAGCTTTCTTT. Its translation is CASSPLSVDTEAFF.

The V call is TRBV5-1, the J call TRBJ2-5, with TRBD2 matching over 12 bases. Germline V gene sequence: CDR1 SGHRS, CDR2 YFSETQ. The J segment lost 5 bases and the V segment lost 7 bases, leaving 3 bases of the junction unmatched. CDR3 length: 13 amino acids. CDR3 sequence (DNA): TGCGCCAGCTTCGGGACTAGCGGGGAGACCCAGTACTTC. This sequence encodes CASFGTSGETQYF.

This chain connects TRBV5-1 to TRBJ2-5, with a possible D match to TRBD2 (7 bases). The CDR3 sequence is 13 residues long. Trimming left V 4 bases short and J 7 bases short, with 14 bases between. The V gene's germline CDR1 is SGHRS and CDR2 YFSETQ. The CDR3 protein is CASSGAGAATQYF. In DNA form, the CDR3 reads TGCGCCAGCAGCGGGGCGGGGGCAGCGACCCAGTACTTC.

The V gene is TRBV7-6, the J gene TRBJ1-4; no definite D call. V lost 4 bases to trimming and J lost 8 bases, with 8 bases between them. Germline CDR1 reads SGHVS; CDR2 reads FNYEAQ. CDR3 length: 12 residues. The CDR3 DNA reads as TGTGCCAGCAGCTCCAGGAGGGAAAAACTGTTTTTT. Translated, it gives CASSSRREKLFF.

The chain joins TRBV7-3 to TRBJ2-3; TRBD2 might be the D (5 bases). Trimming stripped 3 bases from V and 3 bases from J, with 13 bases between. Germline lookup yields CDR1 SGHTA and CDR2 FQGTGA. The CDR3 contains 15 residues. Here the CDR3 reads CASSFRGVSTDTQYF. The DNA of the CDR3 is TGTGCCAGCAGCTTTCGGGGTGTGAGTACAGATACGCAGTATTTT.

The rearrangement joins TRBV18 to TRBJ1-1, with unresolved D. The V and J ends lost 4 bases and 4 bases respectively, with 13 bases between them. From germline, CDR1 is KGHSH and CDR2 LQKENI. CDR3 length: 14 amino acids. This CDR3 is CASSLSGLGTEAFF. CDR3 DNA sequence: TGTGCCAGCTCACTTTCCGGACTGGGCACTGAAGCTTTCTTT.

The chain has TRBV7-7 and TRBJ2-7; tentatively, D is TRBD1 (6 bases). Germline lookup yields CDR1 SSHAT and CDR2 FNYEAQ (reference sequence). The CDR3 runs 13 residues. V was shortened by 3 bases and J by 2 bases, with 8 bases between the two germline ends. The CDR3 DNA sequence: TGTGCCAGCAGCTTGACAGGCGCCTACGAGCAGTACTTC. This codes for CASSLTGAYEQYF.

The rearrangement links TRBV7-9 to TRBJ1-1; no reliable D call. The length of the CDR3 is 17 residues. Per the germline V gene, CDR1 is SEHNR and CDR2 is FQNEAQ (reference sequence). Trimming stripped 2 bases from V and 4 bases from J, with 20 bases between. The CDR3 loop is CASSLPGAGPRPTEAFF. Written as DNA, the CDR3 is TGTGCCAGCAGCTTACCGGGAGCCGGACCGCGTCCCACTGAAGCTTTCTTT.

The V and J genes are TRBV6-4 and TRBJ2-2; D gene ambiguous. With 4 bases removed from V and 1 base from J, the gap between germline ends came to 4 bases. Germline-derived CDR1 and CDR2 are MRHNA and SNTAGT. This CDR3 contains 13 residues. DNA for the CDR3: TGTGCCAGCAGTGGACAGAACACCGGGGAGCTGTTTTTT. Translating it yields CASSGQNTGELFF.

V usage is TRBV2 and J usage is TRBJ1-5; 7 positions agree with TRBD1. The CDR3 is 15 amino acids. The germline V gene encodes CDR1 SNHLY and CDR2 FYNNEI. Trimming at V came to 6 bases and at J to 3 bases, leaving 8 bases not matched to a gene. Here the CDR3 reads CASRRGGTDNQPQHF. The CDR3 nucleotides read TGTGCCAGCAGAAGGGGCGGGACAGACAATCAGCCCCAGCATTTT.

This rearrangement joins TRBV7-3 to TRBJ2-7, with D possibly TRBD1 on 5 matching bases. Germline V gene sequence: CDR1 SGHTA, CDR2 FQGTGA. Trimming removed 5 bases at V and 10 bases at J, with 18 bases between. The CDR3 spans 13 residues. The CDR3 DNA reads TGTGCCAGCAGCCAGGACACCCTGGCGCGTCAGTACTTC. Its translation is CASSQDTLARQYF.

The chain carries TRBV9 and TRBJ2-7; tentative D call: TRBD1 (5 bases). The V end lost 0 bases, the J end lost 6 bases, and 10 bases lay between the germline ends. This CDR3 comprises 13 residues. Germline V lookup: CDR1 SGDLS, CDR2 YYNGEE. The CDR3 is CASSVDPQGEQYF. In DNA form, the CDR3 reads TGTGCCAGCAGCGTAGATCCCCAGGGCGAGCAGTACTTC.

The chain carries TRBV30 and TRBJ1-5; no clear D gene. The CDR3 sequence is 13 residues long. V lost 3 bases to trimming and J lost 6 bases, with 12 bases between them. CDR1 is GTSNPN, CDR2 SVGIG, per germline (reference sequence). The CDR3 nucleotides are TGTGCCTGGAGGCTTACGGGTGGTCAGCCCCAGCATTTT. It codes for CAWRLTGGQPQHF.

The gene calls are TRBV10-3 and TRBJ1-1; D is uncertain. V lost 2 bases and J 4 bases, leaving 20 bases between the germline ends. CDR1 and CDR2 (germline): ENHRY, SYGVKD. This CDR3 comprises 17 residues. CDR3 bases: TGTGCCATCAGTGAGAAAGGCGGCAGCCCCATGGGCACTGAAGCTTTCTTT. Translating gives CAISEKGGSPMGTEAFF.

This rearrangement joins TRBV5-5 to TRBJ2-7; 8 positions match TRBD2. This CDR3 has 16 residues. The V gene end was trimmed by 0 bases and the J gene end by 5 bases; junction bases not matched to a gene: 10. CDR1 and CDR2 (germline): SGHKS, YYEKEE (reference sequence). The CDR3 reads CASSLALSGRTHEQYF. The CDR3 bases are TGTGCCAGCAGCTTGGCCCTAAGCGGGAGAACACACGAGCAGTACTTC.

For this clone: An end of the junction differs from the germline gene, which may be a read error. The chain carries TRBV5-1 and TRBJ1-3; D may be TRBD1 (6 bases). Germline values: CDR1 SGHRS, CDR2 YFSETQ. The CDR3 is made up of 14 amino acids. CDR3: CANSLGGSGNTIYF. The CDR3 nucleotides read TGCGCCAACAGCTTAGGGGGCTCTGGAAACACCATATATTTT.

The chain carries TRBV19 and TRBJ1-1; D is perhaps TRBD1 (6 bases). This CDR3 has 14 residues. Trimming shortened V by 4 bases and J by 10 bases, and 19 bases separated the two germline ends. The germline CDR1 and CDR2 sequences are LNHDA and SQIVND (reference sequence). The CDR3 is CASSTLLGTFGAFF. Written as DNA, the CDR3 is TGTGCCAGTAGTACCCTACTGGGGACATTTGGAGCTTTCTTT.

This CDR3 is CASSFDNKYSNQPQHF. The CDR3 DNA reads as TGTGCCAGCAGCTTTGACAACAAATATAGCAATCAGCCCCAGCATTTT. This sequence joins TRBV7-8 and TRBJ1-5; unclear D gene. The CDR3 is made up of 16 amino acids. V was cut by 3 bases and J by 0 bases, with 12 bases left in between. Germline V gives CDR1 SGHVS, CDR2 FQNEAQ.

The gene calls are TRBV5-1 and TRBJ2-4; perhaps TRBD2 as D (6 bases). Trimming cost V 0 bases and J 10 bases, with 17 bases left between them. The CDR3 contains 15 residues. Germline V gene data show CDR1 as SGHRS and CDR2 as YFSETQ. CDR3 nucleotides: TGCGCCAGCAGCTTGGCGGACCGGGACTCGCCAATTCAGTACTTC. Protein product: CASSLADRDSPIQYF.